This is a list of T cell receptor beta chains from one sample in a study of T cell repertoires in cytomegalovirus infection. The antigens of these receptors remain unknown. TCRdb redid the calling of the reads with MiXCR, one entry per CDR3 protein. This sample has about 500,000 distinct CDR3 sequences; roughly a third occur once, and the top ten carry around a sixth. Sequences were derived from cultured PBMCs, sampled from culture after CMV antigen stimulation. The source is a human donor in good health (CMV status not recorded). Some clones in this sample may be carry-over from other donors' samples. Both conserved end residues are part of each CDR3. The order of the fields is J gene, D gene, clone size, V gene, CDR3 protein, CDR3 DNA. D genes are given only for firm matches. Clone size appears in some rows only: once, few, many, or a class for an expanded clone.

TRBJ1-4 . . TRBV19 CASSNGRFNEKLFF TGTGCCAGTAGTAACGGACGGTTTAATGAAAAACTGTTTTTT
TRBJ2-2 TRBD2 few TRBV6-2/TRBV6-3 CASSYPSILAGLVWYTGELFF TGTGCCAGCAGTTACCCATCCATTCTAGCGGGATTAGTTTGGTACACCGGGGAGCTGTTTTTT
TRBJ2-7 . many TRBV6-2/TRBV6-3 CASSYAPDSMGEQYF TGTGCCAGCAGTTACGCCCCGGACTCTATGGGAGAGCAGTACTTC
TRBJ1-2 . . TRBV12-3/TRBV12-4 CASSSPLTGLNYGYTF TGTGCCAGCAGTTCTCCCCTGACAGGCCTTAACTATGGCTACACCTTC
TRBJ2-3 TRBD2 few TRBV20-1 CSAKLAGVSDTQYF TGCAGTGCCAAACTAGCGGGAGTGTCAGATACGCAGTATTTT
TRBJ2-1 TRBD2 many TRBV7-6 CASSHGLAGGRLNEQFF TGTGCCAGCAGCCACGGACTAGCGGGAGGTCGGCTCAATGAGCAGTTCTTC
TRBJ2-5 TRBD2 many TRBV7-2 CASSLALSGGNQETQYF TGTGCCAGCAGCTTAGCGCTTAGCGGGGGGAACCAAGAGACCCAGTACTTC
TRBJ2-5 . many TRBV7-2 CASRLTGTTQETQYF TGTGCCAGCAGGCTTACCGGGACAACCCAAGAGACCCAGTACTTC
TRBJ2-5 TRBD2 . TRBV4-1 CASSRFRGDYSQETQYF TGCGCCAGCAGCCGATTCCGGGGGGACTATAGCCAAGAGACCCAGTACTTC
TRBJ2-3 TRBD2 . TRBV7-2 CASRAPKGASGRTDTQYF TGTGCCAGCAGAGCCCCCAAAGGGGCTAGCGGGCGCACAGATACGCAGTATTTT
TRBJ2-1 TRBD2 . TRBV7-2 CASSLASKRGAQFF TGTGCCAGCAGCTTAGCCTCCAAGCGGGGGGCCCAGTTCTTC
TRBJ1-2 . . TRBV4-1 CASSQVPGDGYGYTF TGCGCCAGCAGCCAAGTGCCAGGGGATGGCTATGGCTACACCTTC
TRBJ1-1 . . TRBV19 CASSIAPALGVTEAFF TGTGCCAGTAGTATCGCCCCAGCGTTGGGTGTCACTGAAGCTTTCTTT
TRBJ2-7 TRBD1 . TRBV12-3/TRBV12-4 CASSHLGQGLAEQYF TGTGCCAGCAGCCACCTCGGACAGGGACTGGCCGAGCAGTACTTC
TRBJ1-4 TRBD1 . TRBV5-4 CASSLARTGSKKLFF TGTGCCAGCAGCTTGGCCAGGACAGGGTCTAAAAAACTGTTTTTT
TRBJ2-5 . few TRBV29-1 CSVDDSVYQETQYF TGCAGCGTTGACGATTCGGTGTACCAAGAGACCCAGTACTTC
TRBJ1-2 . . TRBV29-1 CSVEINGGDYGYTF TGCAGCGTTGAAATCAATGGGGGAGACTATGGCTACACCTTC
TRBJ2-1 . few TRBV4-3 CASSQGAANNEQFF TGCGCCAGCAGCCAAGGAGCGGCAAACAATGAGCAGTTCTTC
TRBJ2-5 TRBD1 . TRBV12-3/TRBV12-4 CASRLGTVQETQYF TGTGCCAGCAGGTTAGGGACAGTGCAAGAGACCCAGTACTTC
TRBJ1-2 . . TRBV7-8 CASSLDVRAGYTF TGTGCCAGCAGCCTAGACGTCCGGGCTGGCTACACCTTC
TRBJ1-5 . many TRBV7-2 CASSWAVNSNQPQHF TGTGCCAGCAGTTGGGCAGTGAATAGCAATCAGCCCCAGCATTTT
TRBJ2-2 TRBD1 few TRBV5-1 CASSSPGQGRSGLNTGELFF TGCGCCAGCAGTTCTCCGGGACAGGGGCGGTCAGGATTGAACACCGGGGAGCTGTTTTTT
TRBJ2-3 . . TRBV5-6 CASSRTEHTDTQYF TGTGCCAGCAGCCGTACCGAACACACAGATACGCAGTATTTT
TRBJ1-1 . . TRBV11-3 CASSFRGEHTEAFF TGTGCCAGCAGCTTTAGGGGGGAGCACACTGAAGCTTTCTTT
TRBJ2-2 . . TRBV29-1 CSAEDYPDGNTGELFF TGCAGCGCCGAGGACTACCCAGACGGAAACACCGGGGAGCTGTTTTTT
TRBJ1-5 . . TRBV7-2 CASSLAGGVGQPQHF TGTGCCAGCAGCTTAGCGGGGGGCGTTGGGCAGCCCCAGCATTTT
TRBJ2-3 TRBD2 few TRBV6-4 CASSLLAGDTDTQYF TGTGCCAGCAGTCTACTAGCGGGGGACACAGATACGCAGTATTTT
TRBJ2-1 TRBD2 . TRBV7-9 CASSFLADATYNEQFF TGTGCCAGCAGCTTTCTAGCGGACGCCACCTACAATGAGCAGTTCTTC
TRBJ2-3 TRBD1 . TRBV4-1 CASSHGDREADTQYF TGCGCCAGCAGCCATGGGGACAGGGAGGCGGATACGCAGTATTTT
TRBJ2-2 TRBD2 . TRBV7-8 CASSLGGLAGVHGELFF TGTGCCAGCAGCTTAGGAGGACTAGCGGGAGTTCACGGGGAGCTGTTTTTT
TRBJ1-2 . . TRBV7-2 CASSLSKGLGGYTF TGTGCCAGCAGCTTGTCCAAGGGCCTGGGTGGCTACACCTTC
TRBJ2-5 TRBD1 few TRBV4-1 CASSQEGTGGVETQYF TGCGCCAGCAGCCAAGAAGGGACAGGGGGAGTAGAGACCCAGTACTTC
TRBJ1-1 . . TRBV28 CASRQHMAGPRGTEAFF TGTGCCAGCAGACAACATATGGCGGGACCCCGGGGCACTGAAGCTTTCTTT
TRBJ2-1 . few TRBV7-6 CASSKRGEQFF TGTGCCAGCAGCAAGAGGGGCGAGCAGTTCTTC
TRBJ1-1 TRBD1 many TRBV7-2 CASSQGTVLKAFF TGTGCCAGCAGCCAGGGGACAGTACTGAAAGCTTTCTTT
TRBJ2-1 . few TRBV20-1 CSARGQGKGGGTYNEQFF TGCAGTGCTAGAGGACAGGGTAAGGGGGGTGGGACCTACAATGAGCAGTTCTTC
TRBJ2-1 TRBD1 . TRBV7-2 CASGGQAYNEQFF TGTGCCAGCGGGGGACAGGCTTACAATGAGCAGTTCTTC
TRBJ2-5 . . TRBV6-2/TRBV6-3 CASSYQRTVQETQYF TGTGCCAGCAGTTACCAGAGGACTGTCCAAGAGACCCAGTACTTC
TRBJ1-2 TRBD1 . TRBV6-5 CASSLPGQDHYGYTF TGTGCCAGCAGTCTCCCGGGACAGGACCACTATGGCTACACCTTC
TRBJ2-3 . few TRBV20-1 CSATSGHSSTDTQYF TGCAGTGCCACGTCGGGACATAGTAGCACAGATACGCAGTATTTT
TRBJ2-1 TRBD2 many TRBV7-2 CASSIGKREDPRNEQFF TGTGCCAGCAGCATTGGTAAGCGGGAGGACCCCCGAAATGAGCAGTTCTTC
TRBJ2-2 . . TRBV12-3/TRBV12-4 CASSLPTGELFF TGTGCCAGCAGTTTGCCCACCGGGGAGCTGTTTTTT
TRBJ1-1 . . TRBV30 CAWSVRRGVNTEASF TGTGCCTGGAGTGTACGGAGAGGGGTGAACACTGAAGCTTCCTTT
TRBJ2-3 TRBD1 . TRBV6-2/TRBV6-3 CASSGQGVNTDTQYF TGTGCCAGCAGTGGACAGGGGGTTAACACAGATACGCAGTATTTT
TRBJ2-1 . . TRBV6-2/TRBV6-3 CASSYSIERASYNEQFF TGTGCCAGCAGTTACTCGATAGAGAGGGCCTCCTACAATGAGCAGTTCTTC
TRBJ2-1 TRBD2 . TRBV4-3 CASSHGLAGGSNEQFF TGCGCCAGCAGCCACGGACTAGCGGGAGGCAGCAATGAGCAGTTCTTC
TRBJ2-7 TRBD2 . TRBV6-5 CASSYVGTSVYEQYF TGTGCCAGCAGTTACGTGGGGACTAGCGTCTACGAGCAGTACTTC
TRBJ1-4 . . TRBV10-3 CAISESSRQLNEKLFF TGTGCCATCAGTGAGTCGTCCCGACAGCTTAATGAAAAACTGTTTTTT
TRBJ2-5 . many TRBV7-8 CASSFDRRQETQYF TGTGCCAGCAGCTTCGACAGGCGCCAAGAGACCCAGTACTTC
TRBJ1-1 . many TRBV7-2 CASSLGRMNTEAFF TGTGCCAGCAGCTTAGGACGGATGAACACTGAAGCTTTCTTT
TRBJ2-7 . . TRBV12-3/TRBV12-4 CASGGTATYEQYF TGTGCCAGCGGGGGGACAGCGACCTACGAGCAGTACTTC
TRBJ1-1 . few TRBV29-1 CSVDPRGTDTEAFF TGCAGCGTTGATCCGCGGGGCACGGACACTGAAGCTTTCTTT
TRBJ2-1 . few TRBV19 CASIGAASYNEQFF TGTGCCAGTATCGGCGCCGCCTCCTACAATGAGCAGTTCTTC
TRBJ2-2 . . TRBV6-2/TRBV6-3 CASSPLTYRYGELFF TGTGCCAGCAGTCCCCTCACGTACCGCTACGGGGAGCTGTTTTTT